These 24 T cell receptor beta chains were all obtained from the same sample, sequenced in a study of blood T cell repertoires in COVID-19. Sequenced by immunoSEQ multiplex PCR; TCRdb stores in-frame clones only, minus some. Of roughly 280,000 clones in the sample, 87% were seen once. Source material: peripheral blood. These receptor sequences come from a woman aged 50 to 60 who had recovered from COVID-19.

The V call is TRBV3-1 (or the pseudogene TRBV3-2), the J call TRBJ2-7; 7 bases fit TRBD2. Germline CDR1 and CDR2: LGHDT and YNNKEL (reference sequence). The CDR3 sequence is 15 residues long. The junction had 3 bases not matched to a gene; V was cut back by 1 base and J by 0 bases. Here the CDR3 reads CASSQVWTSSYEQYF. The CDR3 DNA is TGTGCCAGCAGCCAAGTCTGGACTAGCTCCTACGAGCAGTACTTC.

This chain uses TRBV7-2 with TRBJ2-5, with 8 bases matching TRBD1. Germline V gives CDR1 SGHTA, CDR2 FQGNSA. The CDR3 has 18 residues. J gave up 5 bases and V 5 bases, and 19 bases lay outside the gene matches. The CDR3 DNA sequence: TGTGCCAGCAGCCCGCAAAGAAGACAGGGGCCGGTCGTGGAGACCCAGTACTTC. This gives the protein CASSPQRRQGPVVETQYF.

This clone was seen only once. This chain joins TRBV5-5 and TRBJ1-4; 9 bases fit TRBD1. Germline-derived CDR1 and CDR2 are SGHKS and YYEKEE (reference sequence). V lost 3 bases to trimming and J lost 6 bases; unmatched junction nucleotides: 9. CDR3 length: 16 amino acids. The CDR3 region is CASSSTGGAGDEKLFF. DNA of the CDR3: TGTGCCAGCAGCTCTACAGGGGGCGCGGGGGATGAAAAACTGTTTTTT.

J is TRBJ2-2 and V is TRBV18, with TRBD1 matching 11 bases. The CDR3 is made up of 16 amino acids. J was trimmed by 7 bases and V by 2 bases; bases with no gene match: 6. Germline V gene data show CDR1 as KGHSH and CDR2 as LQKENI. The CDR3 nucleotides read TGTGCCAGCTCACCAAGGACAGGGGGCTTCGACGGGGAGCTGTTTTTT. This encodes CASSPRTGGFDGELFF.

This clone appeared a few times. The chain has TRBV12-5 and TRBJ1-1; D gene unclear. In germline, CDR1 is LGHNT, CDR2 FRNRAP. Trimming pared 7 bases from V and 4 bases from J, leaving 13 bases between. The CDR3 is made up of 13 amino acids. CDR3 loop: CASETAWSTEAFF. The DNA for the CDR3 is TGTGCTAGTGAGACGGCGTGGAGCACTGAAGCTTTCTTT.

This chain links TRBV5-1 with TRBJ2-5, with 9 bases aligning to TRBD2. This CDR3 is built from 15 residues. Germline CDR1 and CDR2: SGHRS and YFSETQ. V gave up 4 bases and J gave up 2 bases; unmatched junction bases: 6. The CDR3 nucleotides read TGCGCCAGCAGCGACGGTACTAGCGGGCAAGAGACCCAGTACTTC. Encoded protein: CASSDGTSGQETQYF.

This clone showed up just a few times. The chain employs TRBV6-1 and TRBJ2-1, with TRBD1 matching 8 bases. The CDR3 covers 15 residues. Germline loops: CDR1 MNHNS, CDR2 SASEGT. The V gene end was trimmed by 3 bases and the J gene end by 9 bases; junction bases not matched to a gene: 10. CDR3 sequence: CASSDRGPEYGEQFF. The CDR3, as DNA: TGTGCCAGCAGTGACAGGGGGCCAGAATATGGTGAGCAGTTCTTC.

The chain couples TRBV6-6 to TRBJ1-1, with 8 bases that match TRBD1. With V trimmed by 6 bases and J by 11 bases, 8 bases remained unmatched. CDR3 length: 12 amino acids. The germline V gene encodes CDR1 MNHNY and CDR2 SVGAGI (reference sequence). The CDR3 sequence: CASRDTGGKAFF. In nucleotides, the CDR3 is TGTGCCAGCAGAGACACAGGGGGGAAGGCTTTCTTT.

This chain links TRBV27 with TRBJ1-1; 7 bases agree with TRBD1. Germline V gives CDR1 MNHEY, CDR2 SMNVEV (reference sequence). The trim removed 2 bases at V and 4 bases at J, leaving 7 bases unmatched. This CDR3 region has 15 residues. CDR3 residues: CASSLGPQGTTEAFF. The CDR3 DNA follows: TGTGCCAGCAGTTTAGGGCCACAGGGGACCACTGAAGCTTTCTTT.

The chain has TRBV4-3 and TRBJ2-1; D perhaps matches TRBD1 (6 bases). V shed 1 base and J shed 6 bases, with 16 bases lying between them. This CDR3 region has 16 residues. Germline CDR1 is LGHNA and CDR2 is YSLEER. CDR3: CASSQGGLDRINEQFF. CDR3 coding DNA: TGCGCCAGCAGCCAAGGGGGATTGGACAGAATCAATGAGCAGTTCTTC.

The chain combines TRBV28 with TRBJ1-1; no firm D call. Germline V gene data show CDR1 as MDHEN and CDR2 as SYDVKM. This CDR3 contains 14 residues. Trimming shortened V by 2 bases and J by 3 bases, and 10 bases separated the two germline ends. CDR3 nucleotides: TGTGCCAGCAGTTTACGAGGGAGCTACACTGAAGCTTTCTTT. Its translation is CASSLRGSYTEAFF.

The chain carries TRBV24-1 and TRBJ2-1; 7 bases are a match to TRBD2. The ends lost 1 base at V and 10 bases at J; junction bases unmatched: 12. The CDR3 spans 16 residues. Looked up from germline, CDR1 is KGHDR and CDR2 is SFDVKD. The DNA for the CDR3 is TGTGCCACCAGTGATTTAGTCGCGGGAGCGAGGTCGGAGCAGTTCTTC. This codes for CATSDLVAGARSEQFF.

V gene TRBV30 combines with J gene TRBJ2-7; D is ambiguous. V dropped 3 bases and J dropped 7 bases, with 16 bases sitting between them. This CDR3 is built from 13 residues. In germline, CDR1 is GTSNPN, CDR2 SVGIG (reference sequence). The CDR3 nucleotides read TGTGCCTGGAGAGGCAGCGCCCGTTCAGAGCAGTACTTC. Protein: CAWRGSARSEQYF.

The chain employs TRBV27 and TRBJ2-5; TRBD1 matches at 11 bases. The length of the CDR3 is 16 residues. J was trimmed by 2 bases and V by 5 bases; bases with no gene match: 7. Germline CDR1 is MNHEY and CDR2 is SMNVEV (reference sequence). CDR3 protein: CASSVRDRGNQETQYF. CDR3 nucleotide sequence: TGTGCCAGCAGTGTCCGGGACAGGGGGAATCAAGAGACCCAGTACTTC.

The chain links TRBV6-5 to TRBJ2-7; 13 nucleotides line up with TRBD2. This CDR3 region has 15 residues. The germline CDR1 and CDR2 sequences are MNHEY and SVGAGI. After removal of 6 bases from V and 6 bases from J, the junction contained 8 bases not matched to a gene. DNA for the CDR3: TGTGCCAGCAGCCGCGGACTAGCGGGAGTCTCCGAGCAGTACTTC. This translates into CASSRGLAGVSEQYF.

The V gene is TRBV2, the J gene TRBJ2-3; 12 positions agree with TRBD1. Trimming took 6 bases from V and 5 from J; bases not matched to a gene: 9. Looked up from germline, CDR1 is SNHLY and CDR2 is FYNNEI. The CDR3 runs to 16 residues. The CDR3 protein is CASRYPGTGGEDTQYF. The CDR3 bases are TGTGCCAGCAGGTACCCCGGGACAGGGGGCGAAGATACGCAGTATTTT. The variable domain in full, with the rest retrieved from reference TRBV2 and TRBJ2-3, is EPEVTQTPSHQVTQMGQEVILRCVPISNHLYFYWYRQILGQKVEFLVSFYNNEISEKSEIFDDQFSVERPDGSNFTLKIRSTKLEDSAMYFCASRYPGTGGEDTQYFGPGTRLTVL.

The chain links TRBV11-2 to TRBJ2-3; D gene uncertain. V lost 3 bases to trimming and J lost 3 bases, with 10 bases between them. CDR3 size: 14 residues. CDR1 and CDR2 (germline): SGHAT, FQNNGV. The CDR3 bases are TGTGCCAGCAGCTTCGGAGTGACTACAGATACGCAGTATTTT. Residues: CASSFGVTTDTQYF.

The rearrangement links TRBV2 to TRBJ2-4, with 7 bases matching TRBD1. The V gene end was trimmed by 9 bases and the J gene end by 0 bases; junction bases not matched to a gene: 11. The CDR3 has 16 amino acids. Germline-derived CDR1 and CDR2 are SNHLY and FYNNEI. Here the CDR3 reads CASGDREFLAKNIQYF. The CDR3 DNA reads TGTGCCAGTGGAGACAGGGAATTTCTAGCCAAAAACATTCAGTACTTC.

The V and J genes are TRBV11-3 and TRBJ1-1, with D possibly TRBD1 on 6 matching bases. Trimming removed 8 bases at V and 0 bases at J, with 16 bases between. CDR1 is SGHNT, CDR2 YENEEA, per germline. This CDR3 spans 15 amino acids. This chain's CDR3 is CASPKGGGMNTEAFF. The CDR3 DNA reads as TGTGCCAGCCCTAAAGGGGGGGGTATGAACACTGAAGCTTTCTTT. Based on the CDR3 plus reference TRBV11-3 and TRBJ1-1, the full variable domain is EAGVVQSPRYKIIEKKQPVAFWCNPISGHNTLYWYLQNLGQGPELLIRYENEEAVDDSQLPKDRFSAERLKGVDSTLKIQPAELGDSAVYLCASPKGGGMNTEAFFGQGTRLTVV.

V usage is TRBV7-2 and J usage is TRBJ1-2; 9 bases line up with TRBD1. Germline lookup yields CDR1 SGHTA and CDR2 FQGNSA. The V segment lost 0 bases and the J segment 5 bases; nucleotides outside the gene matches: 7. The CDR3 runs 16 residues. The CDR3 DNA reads TGTGCCAGCAGCTTAGCGTCATGGACAGGGGTTTATGGCTACACCTTC. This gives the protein CASSLASWTGVYGYTF.

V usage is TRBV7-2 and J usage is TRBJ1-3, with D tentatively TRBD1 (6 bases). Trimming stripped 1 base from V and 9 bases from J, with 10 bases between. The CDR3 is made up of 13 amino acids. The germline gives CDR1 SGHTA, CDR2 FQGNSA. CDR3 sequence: CASSLEGVPTIYF. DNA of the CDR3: TGTGCCAGCAGCTTAGAGGGGGTCCCCACCATATATTTT.

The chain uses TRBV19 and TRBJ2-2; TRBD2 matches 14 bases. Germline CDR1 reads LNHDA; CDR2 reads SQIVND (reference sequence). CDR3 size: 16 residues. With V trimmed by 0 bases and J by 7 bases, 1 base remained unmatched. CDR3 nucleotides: TGTGCCAGTAGTATAGATGGACTAGCGGGAGGCGGGGAGCTGTTTTTT. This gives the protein CASSIDGLAGGGELFF.

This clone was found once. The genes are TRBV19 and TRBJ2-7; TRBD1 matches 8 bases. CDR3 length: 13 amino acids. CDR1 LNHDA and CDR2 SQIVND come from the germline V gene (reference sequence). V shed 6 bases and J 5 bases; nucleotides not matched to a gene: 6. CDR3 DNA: TGTGCCAGTAGCCCTCGACAGGGGAACGAGCAGTACTTC. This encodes CASSPRQGNEQYF.

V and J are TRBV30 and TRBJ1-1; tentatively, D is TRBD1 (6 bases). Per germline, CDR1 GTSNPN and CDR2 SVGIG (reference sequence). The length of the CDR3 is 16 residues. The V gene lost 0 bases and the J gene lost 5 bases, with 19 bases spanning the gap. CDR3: CAWSVLLPATGTEAFF. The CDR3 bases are TGTGCCTGGAGTGTACTGCTCCCAGCCACAGGGACTGAAGCTTTCTTT.